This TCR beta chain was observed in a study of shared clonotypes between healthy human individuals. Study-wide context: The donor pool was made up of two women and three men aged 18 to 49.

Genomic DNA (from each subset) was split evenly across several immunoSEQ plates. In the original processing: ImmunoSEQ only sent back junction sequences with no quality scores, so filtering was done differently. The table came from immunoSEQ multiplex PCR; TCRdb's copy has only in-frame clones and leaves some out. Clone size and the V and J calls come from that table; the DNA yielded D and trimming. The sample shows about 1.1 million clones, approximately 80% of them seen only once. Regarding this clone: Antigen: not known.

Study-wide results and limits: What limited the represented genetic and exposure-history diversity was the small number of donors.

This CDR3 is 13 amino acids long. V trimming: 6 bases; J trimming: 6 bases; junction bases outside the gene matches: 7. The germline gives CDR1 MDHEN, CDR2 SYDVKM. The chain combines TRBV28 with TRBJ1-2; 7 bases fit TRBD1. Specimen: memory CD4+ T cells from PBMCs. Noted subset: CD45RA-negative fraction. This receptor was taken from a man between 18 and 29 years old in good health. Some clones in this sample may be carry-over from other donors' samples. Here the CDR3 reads CASRYRDRDGYTF. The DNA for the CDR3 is TGTGCCAGCAGGTACCGCGACAGGGATGGCTACACCTTC.